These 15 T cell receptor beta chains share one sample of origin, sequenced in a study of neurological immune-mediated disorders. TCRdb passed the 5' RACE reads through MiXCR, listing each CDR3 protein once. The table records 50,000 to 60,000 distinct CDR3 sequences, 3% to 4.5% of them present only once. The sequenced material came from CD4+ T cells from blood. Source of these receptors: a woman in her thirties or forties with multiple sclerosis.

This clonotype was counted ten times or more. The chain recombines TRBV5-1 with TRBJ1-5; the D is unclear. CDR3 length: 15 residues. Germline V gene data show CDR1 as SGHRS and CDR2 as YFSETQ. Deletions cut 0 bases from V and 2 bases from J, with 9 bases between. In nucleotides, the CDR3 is TGCGCCAGCAGCTTGGAGGGAGGTGGCAATCAGCCCCAGCATTTT. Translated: CASSLEGGGNQPQHF.

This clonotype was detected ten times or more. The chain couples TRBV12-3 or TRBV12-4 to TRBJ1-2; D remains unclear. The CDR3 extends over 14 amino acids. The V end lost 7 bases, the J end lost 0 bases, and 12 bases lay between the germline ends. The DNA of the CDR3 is TGTGCCAGCACCGAGGGCCCCTCTAACTATGGCTACACCTTC. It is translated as CASTEGPSNYGYTF.

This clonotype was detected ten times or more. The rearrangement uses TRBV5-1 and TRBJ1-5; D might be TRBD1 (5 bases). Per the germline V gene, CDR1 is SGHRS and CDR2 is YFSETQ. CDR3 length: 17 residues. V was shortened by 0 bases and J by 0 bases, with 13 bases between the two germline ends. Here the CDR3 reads CASSLGQTGDSNQPQHF. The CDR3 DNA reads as TGCGCCAGCAGCTTGGGACAGACGGGGGATAGCAATCAGCCCCAGCATTTT.

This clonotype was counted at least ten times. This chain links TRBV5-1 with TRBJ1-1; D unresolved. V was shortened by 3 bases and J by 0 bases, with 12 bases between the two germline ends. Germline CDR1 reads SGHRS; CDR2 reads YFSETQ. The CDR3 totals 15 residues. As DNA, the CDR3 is TGCGCCAGCAGCTGGGTGTATGGAATGAACACTGAAGCTTTCTTT. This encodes CASSWVYGMNTEAFF.

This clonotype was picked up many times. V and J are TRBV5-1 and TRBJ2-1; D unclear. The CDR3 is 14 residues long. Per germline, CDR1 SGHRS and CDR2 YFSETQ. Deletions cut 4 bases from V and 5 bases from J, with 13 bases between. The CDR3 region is CASSPEGWNNEQFF. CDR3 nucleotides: TGCGCCAGCAGCCCCGAAGGGTGGAACAATGAGCAGTTCTTC.

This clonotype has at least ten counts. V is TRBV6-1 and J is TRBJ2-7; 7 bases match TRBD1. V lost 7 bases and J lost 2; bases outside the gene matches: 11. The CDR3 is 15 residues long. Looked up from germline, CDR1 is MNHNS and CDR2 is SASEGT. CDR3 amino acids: CASIAPGQLTYEQYF. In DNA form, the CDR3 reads TGTGCCAGCATCGCACCGGGACAGCTTACCTACGAGCAGTACTTC.

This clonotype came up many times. The CDR3 coding sequence is TGTGCCAGCAGCGTTTATTTAGCGGGCATCAATGAGCAGTTCTTC. This sequence encodes CASSVYLAGINEQFF. V is TRBV9 and J is TRBJ2-1; TRBD2 aligns across 7 bases. This CDR3 has 15 amino acids. Germline-derived CDR1 and CDR2 are SGDLS and YYNGEE. The junction had 8 bases not matched to a gene; V was cut back by 2 bases and J by 6 bases. The variable domain in full, completed from reference TRBV9 and TRBJ2-1, reads DSGVTQTPKHLITATGQRVTLRCSPRSGDLSVYWYQQSLDQGLQFLIQYYNGEERAKGNILERFSAQQFPDLHSELNLSSLELGDSALYFCASSVYLAGINEQFFGPGTRLTVL.

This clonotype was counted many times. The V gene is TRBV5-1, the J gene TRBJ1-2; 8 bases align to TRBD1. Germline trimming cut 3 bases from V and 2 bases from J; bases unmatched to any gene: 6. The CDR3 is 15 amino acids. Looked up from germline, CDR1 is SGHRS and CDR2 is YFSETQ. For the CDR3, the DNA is TGCGCCAGCAGCTACAGGGGACAGGCCAACTATGGCTACACCTTC. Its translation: CASSYRGQANYGYTF.

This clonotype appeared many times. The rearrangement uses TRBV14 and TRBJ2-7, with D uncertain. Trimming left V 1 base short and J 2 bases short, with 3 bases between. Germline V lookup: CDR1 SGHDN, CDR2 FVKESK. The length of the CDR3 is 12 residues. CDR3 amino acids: CASSQGTYEQYF. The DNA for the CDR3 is TGTGCCAGCAGCCAAGGGACCTACGAGCAGTACTTC.

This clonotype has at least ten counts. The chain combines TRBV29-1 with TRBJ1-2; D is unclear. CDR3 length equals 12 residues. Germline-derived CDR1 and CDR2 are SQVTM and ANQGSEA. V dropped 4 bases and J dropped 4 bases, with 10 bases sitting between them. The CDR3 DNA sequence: TGCAGCGTTGGAGAAACAGTCTATGGCTACACCTTC. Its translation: CSVGETVYGYTF. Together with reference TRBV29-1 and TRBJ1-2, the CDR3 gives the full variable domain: SAVISQKPSRDICQRGTSLTIQCQVDSQVTMMFWYRQQPGQSLTLIATANQGSEATYESGFVIDKFPISRPNLTFSTLTVSNMSPEDSSIYLCSVGETVYGYTFGSGTRLTVV.

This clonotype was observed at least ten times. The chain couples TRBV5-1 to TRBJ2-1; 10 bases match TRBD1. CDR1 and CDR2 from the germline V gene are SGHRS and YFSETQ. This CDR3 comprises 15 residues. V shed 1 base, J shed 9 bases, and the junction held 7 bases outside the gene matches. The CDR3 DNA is TGCGCCAGCAGCTTGATCGAGACAGGGGGCAGTGAGCAGTTCTTC. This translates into CASSLIETGGSEQFF. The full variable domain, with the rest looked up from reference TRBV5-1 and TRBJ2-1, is KAGVTQTPRYLIKTRGQQVTLSCSPISGHRSVSWYQQTPGQGLQFLFEYFSETQRNKGNFPGRFSGRQFSNSRSEMNVSTLELGDSALYLCASSLIETGGSEQFFGPGTRLTVL.

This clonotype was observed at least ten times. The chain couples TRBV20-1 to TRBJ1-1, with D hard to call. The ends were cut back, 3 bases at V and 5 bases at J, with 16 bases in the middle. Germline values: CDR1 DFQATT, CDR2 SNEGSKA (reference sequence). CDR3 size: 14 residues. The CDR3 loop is CSASKQLLGTEAFF. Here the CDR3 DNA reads TGCAGTGCTAGCAAACAGTTGTTGGGGACTGAAGCTTTCTTT.

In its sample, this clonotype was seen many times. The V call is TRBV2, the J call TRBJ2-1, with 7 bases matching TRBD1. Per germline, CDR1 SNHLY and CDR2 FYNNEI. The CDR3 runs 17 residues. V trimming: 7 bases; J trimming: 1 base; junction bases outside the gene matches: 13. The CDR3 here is CASIYTGAVWSYNEQFF. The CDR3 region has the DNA TGTGCCAGCATATACACAGGGGCGGTATGGTCCTACAATGAGCAGTTCTTC.

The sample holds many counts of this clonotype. CDR3 residues: CASSASGEADTQYF. In DNA, the CDR3 is TGTGCCAGCAGTGCCTCAGGGGAAGCAGATACGCAGTATTTT. The chain links TRBV6-5 to TRBJ2-3; TRBD1 might be the D (6 bases). The CDR3 extends over 14 amino acids. Germline V gene data show CDR1 as MNHEY and CDR2 as SVGAGI. The V end lost 5 bases, the J end lost 4 bases, and 13 bases lay between the germline ends.

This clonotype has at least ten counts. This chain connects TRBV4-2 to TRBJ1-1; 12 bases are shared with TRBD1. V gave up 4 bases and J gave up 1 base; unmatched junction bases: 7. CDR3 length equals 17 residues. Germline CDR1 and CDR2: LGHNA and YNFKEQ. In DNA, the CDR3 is TGTGCCAGCAGCCCAGTAGGGACAGGGGGCCCGAACACTGAAGCTTTCTTT. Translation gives CASSPVGTGGPNTEAFF.